These T cell receptor beta chains were read from a single sample in a study of neurological immune-mediated disorders. TCRdb analysed the 5' RACE reads with MiXCR anew, one entry per CDR3 protein. The sample includes 50,000 to 85,000 distinct CDR3 sequences, 5.2% seen only once; the top ten take 2.8%. The sequenced sample was PBMCs. The receptors derive from a woman aged 25 to 39 with multiple sclerosis. Each CDR3 is given with its conserved first and last residue. D genes are given only for firm matches. A row's size may be missing; if present it is once, few, many or a size class.

D: -; J: TRBJ1-3; size: many; V: TRBV21-1; DNA: TGTGCCAGCAGCCATCCCGGGACAGGGTCTGGAAACACCATATATTTT; CDR3: CASSHPGTGSGNTIYF
D: -; J: TRBJ2-3; size: many; V: TRBV27; DNA: TGTGCCAGCGGGAGAACTAGCACAGATACGCAGTATTTT; CDR3: CASGRTSTDTQYF
D: TRBD1; J: TRBJ1-2; size: many; V: TRBV3-1; DNA: TGTGCCAGCAGCCAATTGACAGGGTTGGGCTATGGCTACACCTTC; CDR3: CASSQLTGLGYGYTF
D: TRBD2; J: TRBJ2-1; size: many; V: TRBV10-3; DNA: TGTGCCATCAATGCGCGGGGGGGCTTCAGTGAGCAGTTCTTC; CDR3: CAINARGGFSEQFF
D: -; J: TRBJ1-5; size: many; V: TRBV29-1; DNA: TGCAGCGTTGTAGTGCAGGCTAGCAATCAGCCCCAGCATTTT; CDR3: CSVVVQASNQPQHF
D: TRBD1; J: TRBJ2-6; size: -; V: TRBV7-8; DNA: TGTGCCAGCAGAACTACTGCCGGGACAGCCCTCCGTGGGGCCAACGTCCTGACTTTC; CDR3: CASRTTAGTALRGANVLTF
D: -; J: TRBJ1-1; size: many; V: TRBV14; DNA: TGTGCCTCCGGGGCCGCACTTGAAGCTTTCTTT; CDR3: CASGAALEAFF
D: TRBD1; J: TRBJ1-1; size: few; V: TRBV5-1; DNA: TGCGCCAGCAGCCTCGGGGATACAGGGGCTGAAGCTTTCTTT; CDR3: CASSLGDTGAEAFF
D: TRBD1; J: TRBJ2-1; size: many; V: TRBV20-1; DNA: TGCAGTGCTACCGGGACAGGCAATGAGCAGTTCTTC; CDR3: CSATGTGNEQFF
D: TRBD2; J: TRBJ2-7; size: many; V: TRBV7-9; DNA: TGTGCCAGCAGACCTCTAGCGGGGGTTGAGCAGTACTTC; CDR3: CASRPLAGVEQYF
D: -; J: TRBJ2-3; size: few; V: TRBV15; DNA: TGTGCCACCAGCAGACAAGGGGGTGGAGATACGCAGTATTTT; CDR3: CATSRQGGGDTQYF
D: TRBD1; J: TRBJ2-1; size: many; V: TRBV28; DNA: TGTGCCAGCAGTTTACGCCCATGGACAGGCAGCTCCTACAATGAGCAGTTCTTC; CDR3: CASSLRPWTGSSYNEQFF
D: -; J: TRBJ1-6; size: -; V: TRBV18; DNA: TGTGCCAGCTCACCAGACTCGACAGGAAAATTCTATAATTCACCCCTCCACTTT; CDR3: CASSPDSTGKFYNSPLHF
D: -; J: TRBJ1-1; size: many; V: TRBV12-3/TRBV12-4; DNA: TGTGCCAGCAACCGGGGGAAGAACACTGAAGCTTTCTTT; CDR3: CASNRGKNTEAFF
D: TRBD1; J: TRBJ2-7; size: few; V: TRBV5-6; DNA: TGTGCCAGCGAGGACAGGGAGGTCTACGAGCAGTACTTC; CDR3: CASEDREVYEQYF
D: TRBD1; J: TRBJ1-5; size: many; V: TRBV2; DNA: TGTGCCAGCAGTGAACGACAGGGGGCTCAGCCCCAGAATTTT; CDR3: CASSERQGAQPQNF
D: -; J: TRBJ2-1; size: many; V: TRBV3-1; DNA: TGTGCCAGCAGCCCTCGGGGTGGTGAGCAGTTCTTC; CDR3: CASSPRGGEQFF
D: TRBD1; J: TRBJ1-5; size: few; V: TRBV20-1; DNA: TGCAGTGCTAGGACAGGGGGCGCTCTGAGCAATCAGCCCCAGCATTTT; CDR3: CSARTGGALSNQPQHF
D: -; J: TRBJ2-3; size: -; V: TRBV9; DNA: TGTGCCAGCAGCGCGGGGATCGGGGCAGATACGCAGTATTTT; CDR3: CASSAGIGADTQYF
D: TRBD2; J: TRBJ2-1; size: -; V: TRBV12-3/TRBV12-4; DNA: TGTGCCAGCAGTTTAGTGACTAGTGGGAGGGATGAGCAGTTCTTC; CDR3: CASSLVTSGRDEQFF
D: -; J: TRBJ1-1; size: many; V: TRBV7-6; DNA: TGTGCCAGCAGCTTGCAACAGGTCGGCACTGAAGCTTTCTTT; CDR3: CASSLQQVGTEAFF
D: -; J: TRBJ1-4; size: many; V: TRBV10-3; DNA: TGTGCCATCAGTGAGTCGAGGAACAGGGAACTGTTTTTT; CDR3: CAISESRNRELFF
D: -; J: TRBJ2-1; size: many; V: TRBV20-1; DNA: TGCAGTGCTAGGCCTGGTCGGTTCTTC; CDR3: CSARPGRFF
D: TRBD1; J: TRBJ1-5; size: many; V: TRBV20-1; DNA: TGCAGTGCTACGACAGGGTCTGGCAATCAGCCCCAGCATTTT; CDR3: CSATTGSGNQPQHF
D: TRBD1; J: TRBJ2-7; size: many; V: TRBV15; DNA: TGTGCCACCAGCAGACACCAGACAGGGGGGTCCTACGAGCAGTACTTC; CDR3: CATSRHQTGGSYEQYF
D: TRBD1; J: TRBJ1-2; size: many; V: TRBV20-1; DNA: TGCAGTGCTAGAGGGGATTCGAGGACAGGGGATTGGGGCTACACCTTC; CDR3: CSARGDSRTGDWGYTF
D: -; J: TRBJ1-1; size: many; V: TRBV14; DNA: TGTGCCAGCAGGAGGGAGGGGCGCGGAACTGAAGCTTTCTTT; CDR3: CASRREGRGTEAFF
D: -; J: TRBJ1-5; size: many; V: TRBV5-8; DNA: TGTGCCAGCAGCAATCAGAATCAGCCCCAGCATTTT; CDR3: CASSNQNQPQHF
D: -; J: TRBJ1-5; size: -; V: TRBV5-1; DNA: TGCGCCAGCAGCTTGGAAGCAGGAAAATATCAGCCCCAGAATTTT; CDR3: CASSLEAGKYQPQNF
D: -; J: TRBJ2-5; size: few; V: TRBV12-3/TRBV12-4; DNA: TGTGCCAGCAGTTTTTGGTCAGAGTACCAAGAGACCCAGTACTTC; CDR3: CASSFWSEYQETQYF
D: -; J: TRBJ1-4; size: many; V: TRBV4-2; DNA: TGTGCCAGCAGCCAAGAAGGGGGGTCCCAGAGGGAAAAACTGTTTTTT; CDR3: CASSQEGGSQREKLFF